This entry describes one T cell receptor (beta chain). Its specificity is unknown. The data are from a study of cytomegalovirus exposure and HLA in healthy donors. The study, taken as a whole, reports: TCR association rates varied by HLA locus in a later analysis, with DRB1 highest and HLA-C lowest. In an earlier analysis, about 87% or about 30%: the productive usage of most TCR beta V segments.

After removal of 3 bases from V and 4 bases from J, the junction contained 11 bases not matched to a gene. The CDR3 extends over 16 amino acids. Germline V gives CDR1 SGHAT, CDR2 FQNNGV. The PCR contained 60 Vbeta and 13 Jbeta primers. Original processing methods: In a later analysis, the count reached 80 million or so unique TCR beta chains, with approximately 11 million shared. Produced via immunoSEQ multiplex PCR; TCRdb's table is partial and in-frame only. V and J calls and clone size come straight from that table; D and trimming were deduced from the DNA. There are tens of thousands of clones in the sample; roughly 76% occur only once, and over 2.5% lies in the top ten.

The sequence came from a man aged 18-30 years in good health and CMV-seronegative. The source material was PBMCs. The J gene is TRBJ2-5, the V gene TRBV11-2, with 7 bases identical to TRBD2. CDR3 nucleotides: TGTGCCAGCAGCTTGAGACAGCGGGGAAATGGAGAGACCCAGTACTTC. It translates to CASSLRQRGNGETQYF. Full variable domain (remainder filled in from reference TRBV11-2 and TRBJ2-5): EAGVAQSPRYKIIEKRQSVAFWCNPISGHATLYWYQQILGQGPKLLIQFQNNGVVDDSQLPKDRFSAERLKGVDSTLKIQPAKLEDSAVYLCASSLRQRGNGETQYFGPGTRLLVL.